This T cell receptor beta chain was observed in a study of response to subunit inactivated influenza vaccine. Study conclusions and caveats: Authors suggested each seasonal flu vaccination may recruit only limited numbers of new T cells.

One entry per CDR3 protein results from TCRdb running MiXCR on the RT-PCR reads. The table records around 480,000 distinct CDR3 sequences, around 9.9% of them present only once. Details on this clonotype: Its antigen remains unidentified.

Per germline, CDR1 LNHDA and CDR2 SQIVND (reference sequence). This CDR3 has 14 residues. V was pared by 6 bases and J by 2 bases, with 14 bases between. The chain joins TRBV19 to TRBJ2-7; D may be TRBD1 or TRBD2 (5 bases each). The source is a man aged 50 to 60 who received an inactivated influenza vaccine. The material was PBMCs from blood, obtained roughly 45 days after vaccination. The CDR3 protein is CASRGRDGTYEQYF. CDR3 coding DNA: TGTGCCAGTAGGGGTAGGGACGGAACCTACGAGCAGTACTTC.